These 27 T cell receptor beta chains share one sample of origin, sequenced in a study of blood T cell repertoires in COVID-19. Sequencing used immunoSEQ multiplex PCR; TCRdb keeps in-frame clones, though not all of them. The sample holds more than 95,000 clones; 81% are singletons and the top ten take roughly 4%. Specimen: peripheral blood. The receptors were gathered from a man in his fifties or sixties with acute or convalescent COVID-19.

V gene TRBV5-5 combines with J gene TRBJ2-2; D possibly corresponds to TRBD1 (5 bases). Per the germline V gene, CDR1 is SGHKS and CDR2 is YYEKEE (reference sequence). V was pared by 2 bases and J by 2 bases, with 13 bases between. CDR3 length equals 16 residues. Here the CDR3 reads CASSLGNRLNTGELFF. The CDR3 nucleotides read TGTGCCAGCAGCTTAGGAAACAGGCTAAACACCGGGGAGCTGTTTTTT.

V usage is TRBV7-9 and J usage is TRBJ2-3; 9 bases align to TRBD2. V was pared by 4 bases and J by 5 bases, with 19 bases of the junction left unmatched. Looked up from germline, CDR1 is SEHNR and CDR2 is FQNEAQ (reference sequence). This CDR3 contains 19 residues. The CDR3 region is CASSSTHPASGIYVDTQYF. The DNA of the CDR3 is TGTGCCAGCAGCTCAACCCACCCTGCTAGCGGGATTTATGTAGATACGCAGTATTTT. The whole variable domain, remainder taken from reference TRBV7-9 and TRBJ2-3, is DTGVSQNPRHKITKRGQNVTFRCDPISEHNRLYWYRQTLGQGPEFLTYFQNEAQLEKSRLLSDRFSAERPKGSFSTLEIQRTEQGDSAMYLCASSSTHPASGIYVDTQYFGPGTRLTVL.

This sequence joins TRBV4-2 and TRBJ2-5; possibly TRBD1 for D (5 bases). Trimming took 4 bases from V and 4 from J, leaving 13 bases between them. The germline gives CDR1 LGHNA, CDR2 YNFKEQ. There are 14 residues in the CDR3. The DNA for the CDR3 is TGTGCCAGCAGCCGGGGCATGGGTACAGAGACCCAGTACTTC. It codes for CASSRGMGTETQYF.

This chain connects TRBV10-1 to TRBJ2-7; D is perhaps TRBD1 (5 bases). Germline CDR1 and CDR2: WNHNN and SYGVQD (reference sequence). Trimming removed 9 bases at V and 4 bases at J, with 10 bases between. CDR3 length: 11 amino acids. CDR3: CARKDRYEQYV. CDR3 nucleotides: TGCGCCAGAAAAGACAGATACGAGCAGTACGTC.

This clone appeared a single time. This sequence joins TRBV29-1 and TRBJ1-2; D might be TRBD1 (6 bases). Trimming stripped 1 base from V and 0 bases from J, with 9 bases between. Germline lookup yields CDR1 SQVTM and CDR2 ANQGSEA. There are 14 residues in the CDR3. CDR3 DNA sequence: TGCAGCGTTGAAGGGGACATATCTAACTATGGCTACACCTTC. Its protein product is CSVEGDISNYGYTF. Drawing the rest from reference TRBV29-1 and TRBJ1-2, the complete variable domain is SAVISQKPSRDICQRGTSLTIQCQVDSQVTMMFWYRQQPGQSLTLIATANQGSEATYESGFVIDKFPISRPNLTFSTLTVSNMSPEDSSIYLCSVEGDISNYGYTFGSGTRLTVV.

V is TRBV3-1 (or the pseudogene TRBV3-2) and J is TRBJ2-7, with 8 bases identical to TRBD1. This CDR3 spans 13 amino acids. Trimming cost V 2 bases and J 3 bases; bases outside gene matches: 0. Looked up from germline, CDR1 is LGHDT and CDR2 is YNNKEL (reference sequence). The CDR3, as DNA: TGTGCCAGCAGCCAAACAGGGGGCTACGAGCAGTACTTC. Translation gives CASSQTGGYEQYF.

The CDR3 bases are TGTGCCAGCAGCTACCTTTCTCGGGAAACCGGGGAGCTGTTTTTT. Protein product: CASSYLSRETGELFF. The rearrangement uses TRBV7-2 and TRBJ2-2; D perhaps matches TRBD2 (5 bases). The CDR3 totals 15 residues. Trimming removed 4 bases at V and 5 bases at J, with 14 bases between. Per the germline V gene, CDR1 is SGHTA and CDR2 is FQGNSA. The full variable domain, completed using reference TRBV7-2 and TRBJ2-2, is GAGVSQSPSNKVTEKGKDVELRCDPISGHTALYWYRQSLGQGLEFLIYFQGNSAPDKSGLPSDRFSAERTGGSVSTLTIQRTQQEDSAVYLCASSYLSRETGELFFGEGSRLTVL.

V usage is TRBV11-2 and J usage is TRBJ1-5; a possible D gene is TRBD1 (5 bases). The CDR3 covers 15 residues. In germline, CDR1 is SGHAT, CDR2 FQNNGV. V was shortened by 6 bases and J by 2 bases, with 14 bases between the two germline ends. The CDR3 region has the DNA TGTGCCAGCAGTTGGGGGGGGACGGGCAATCAGCCCCAGCATTTT. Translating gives CASSWGGTGNQPQHF.

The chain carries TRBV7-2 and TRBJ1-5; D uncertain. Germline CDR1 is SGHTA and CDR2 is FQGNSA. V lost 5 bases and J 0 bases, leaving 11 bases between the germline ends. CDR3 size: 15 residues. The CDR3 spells CASSAEGLSNQPQHF. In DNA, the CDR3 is TGTGCCAGCAGCGCCGAGGGTCTTAGCAATCAGCCCCAGCATTTT.

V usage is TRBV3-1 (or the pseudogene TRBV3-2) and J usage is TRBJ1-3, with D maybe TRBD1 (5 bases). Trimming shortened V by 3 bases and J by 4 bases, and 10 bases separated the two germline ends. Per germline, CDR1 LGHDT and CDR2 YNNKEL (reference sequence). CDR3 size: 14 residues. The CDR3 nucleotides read TGTGCCAGCAGCCAGAGGACACAAGGAAACACCATATATTTT. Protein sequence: CASSQRTQGNTIYF.

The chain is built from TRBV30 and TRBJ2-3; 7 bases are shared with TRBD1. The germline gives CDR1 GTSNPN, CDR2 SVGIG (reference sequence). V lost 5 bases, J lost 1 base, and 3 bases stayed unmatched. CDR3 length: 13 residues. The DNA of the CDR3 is TGTGCCTGGTCCGGACAGGGCACAGATACGCAGTATTTT. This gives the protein CAWSGQGTDTQYF.

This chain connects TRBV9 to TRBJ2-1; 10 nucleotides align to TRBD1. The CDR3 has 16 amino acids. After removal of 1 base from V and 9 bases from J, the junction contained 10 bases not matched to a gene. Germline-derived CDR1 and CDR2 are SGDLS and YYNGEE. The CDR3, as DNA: TGTGCCAGCAGCGTACGGGACAGGGGACCGAGGGGTGAGCAGTTCTTC. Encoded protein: CASSVRDRGPRGEQFF.

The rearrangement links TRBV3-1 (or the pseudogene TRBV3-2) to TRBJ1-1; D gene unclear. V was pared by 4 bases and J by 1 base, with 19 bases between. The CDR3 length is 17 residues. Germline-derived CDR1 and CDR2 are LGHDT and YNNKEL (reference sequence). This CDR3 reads CASSPYGRVTGNTEAFF. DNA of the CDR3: TGTGCCAGCAGCCCTTATGGGCGGGTCACGGGGAACACTGAAGCTTTCTTT.

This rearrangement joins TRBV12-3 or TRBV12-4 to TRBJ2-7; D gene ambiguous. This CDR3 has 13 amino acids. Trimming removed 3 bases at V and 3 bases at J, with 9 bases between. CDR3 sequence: CASSFGRYYEQYV. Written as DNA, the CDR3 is TGTGCCAGCAGTTTTGGCAGGTACTACGAGCAGTACGTC.

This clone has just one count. The CDR3 nucleotides are TGCGCCAGCAGTTCCGGGACTAGCGGATTCACGGAGACCCAGTACTTC. It yields the protein CASSSGTSGFTETQYF. The chain combines TRBV10-1 with TRBJ2-5, with TRBD2 matching 11 bases. The CDR3 totals 16 residues. Germline V lookup: CDR1 WNHNN, CDR2 SYGVQD (reference sequence). Losses at the gene ends were 5 bases for V and 5 bases for J; bases not matched to a gene: 10.

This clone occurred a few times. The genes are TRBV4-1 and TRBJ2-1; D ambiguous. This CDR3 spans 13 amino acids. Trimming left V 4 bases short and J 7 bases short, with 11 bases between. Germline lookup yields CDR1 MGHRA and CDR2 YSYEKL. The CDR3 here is CASSRVINNEQFF. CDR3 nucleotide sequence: TGCGCCAGCAGCCGTGTCATCAATAATGAGCAGTTCTTC.

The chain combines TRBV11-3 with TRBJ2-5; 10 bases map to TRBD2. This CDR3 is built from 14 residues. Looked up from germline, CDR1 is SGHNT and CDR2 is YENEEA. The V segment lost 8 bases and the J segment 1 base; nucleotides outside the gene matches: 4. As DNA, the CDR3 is TGTGCCAGCCTAACTAGCGGGGTCCAAGAGACCCAGTACTTC. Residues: CASLTSGVQETQYF. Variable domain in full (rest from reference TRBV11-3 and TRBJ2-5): EAGVVQSPRYKIIEKKQPVAFWCNPISGHNTLYWYLQNLGQGPELLIRYENEEAVDDSQLPKDRFSAERLKGVDSTLKIQPAELGDSAVYLCASLTSGVQETQYFGPGTRLLVL.

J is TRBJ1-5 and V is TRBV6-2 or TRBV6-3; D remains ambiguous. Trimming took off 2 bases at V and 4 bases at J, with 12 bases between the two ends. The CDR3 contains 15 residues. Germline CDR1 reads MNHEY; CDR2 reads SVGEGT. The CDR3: CASSYIPIRNQPQHF. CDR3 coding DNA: TGTGCCAGCAGTTACATCCCCATACGGAATCAGCCCCAGCATTTT.

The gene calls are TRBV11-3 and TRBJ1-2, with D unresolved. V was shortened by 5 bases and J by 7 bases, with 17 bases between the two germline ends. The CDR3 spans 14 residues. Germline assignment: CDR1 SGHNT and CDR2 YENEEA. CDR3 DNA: TGTGCCAGCAGCCTATCTTCCCGGGTGGGTGGCTACACCTTC. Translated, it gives CASSLSSRVGGYTF.

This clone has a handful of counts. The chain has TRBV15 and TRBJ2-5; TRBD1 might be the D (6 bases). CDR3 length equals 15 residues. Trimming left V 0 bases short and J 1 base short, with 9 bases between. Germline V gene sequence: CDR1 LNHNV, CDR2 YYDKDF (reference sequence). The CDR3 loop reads CATSRERQAQETQYF. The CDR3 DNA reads TGTGCCACCAGCAGAGAAAGACAGGCCCAAGAGACCCAGTACTTC.

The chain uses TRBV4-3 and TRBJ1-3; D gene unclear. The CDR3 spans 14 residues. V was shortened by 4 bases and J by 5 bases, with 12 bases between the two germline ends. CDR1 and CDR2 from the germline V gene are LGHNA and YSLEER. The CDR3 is CASSPGGRRNTIYF. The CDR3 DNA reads TGCGCCAGCAGCCCCGGAGGCCGGAGAAACACCATATATTTT.

CDR3 nucleotide sequence: TGTGCCAGCACTCCTTTAGAGGCCCGACGTGGCTACACCTTC. Translating gives CASTPLEARRGYTF. V gene TRBV28 combines with J gene TRBJ1-2; D gene unclear. Per germline, CDR1 MDHEN and CDR2 SYDVKM. Trimming shortened V by 7 bases and J by 7 bases, and 19 bases separated the two germline ends. The CDR3 consists of 14 residues.

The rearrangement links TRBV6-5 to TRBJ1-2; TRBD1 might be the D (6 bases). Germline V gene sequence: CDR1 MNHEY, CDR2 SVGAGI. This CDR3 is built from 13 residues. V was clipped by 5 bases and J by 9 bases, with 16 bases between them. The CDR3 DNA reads TGTGCCAGCAGTCCACAGGGTATCCTGAGCTACACCTTC. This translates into CASSPQGILSYTF.

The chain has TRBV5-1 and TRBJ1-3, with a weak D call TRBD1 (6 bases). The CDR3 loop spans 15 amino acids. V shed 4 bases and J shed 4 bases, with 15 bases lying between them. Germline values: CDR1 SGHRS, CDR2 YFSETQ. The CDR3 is CASSPRWDTGNTIYF. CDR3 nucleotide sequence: TGCGCCAGCAGCCCACGGTGGGACACAGGAAACACCATATATTTT.

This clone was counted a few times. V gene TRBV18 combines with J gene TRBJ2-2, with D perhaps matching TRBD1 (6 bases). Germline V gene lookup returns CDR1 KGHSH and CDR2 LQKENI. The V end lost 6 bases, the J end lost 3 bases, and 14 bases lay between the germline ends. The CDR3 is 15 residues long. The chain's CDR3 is CASSGGHIDTGELFF. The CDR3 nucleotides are TGTGCCAGCTCTGGGGGACATATTGACACCGGGGAGCTGTTTTTT.

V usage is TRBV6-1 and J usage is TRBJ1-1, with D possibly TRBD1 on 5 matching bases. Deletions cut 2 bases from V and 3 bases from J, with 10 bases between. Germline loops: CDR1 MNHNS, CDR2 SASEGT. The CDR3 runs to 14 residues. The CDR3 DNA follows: TGTGCCAGCAGTGAATTCAGGGAAGACACTGAAGCTTTCTTT. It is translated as CASSEFREDTEAFF.

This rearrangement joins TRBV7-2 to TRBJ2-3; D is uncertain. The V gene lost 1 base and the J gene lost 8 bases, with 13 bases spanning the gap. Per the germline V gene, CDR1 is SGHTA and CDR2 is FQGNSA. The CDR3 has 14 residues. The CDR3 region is CASSLVERSGTQYF. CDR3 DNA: TGTGCCAGCAGCTTAGTTGAAAGGTCGGGTACGCAGTATTTT.